This T cell receptor (beta chain) stems from a study of cytomegalovirus exposure and HLA in healthy donors. The PCR contained 60 Vbeta and 13 Jbeta primers. This table comes from immunoSEQ multiplex PCR, and its TCRdb copy is limited to in-frame clones, with some not included. The profile covers roughly 97,000 clones, with 73% appearing a single time and about 3.5% taken by the ten largest. V shed 4 bases, J shed 4 bases, and the junction held 10 bases outside the gene matches. The CDR3 totals 16 residues. From germline, CDR1 is SGHDN and CDR2 FVKESK. The chain links TRBV14 to TRBJ2-5; TRBD2 agrees at 9 bases. What was sequenced was PBMCs. The receptor was isolated from a man aged 40-49 years in good health and CMV-seronegative. Here the CDR3 DNA reads TGTGCCAGCAGCCTAGGGACTAGCTCAAACGGAGAGACCCAGTACTTC. It is translated as CASSLGTSSNGETQYF.